The clone carrying this T cell receptor (beta chain) has ten or more counts. What it binds is unknown. CDR1 and CDR2 (germline): SGHRS, YFSETQ. This CDR3 region has 18 residues. Trimming removed 1 base from V and 0 bases from J, with 19 bases in between. This sample was taken from a study of T cells in Graves' hyperthyroidism and ophthalmopathy. Study-wide findings and caveats: Within blood appeared most thyroid clonotypes that had expanded above 0.001. The model predicted ophthalmopathy a median about 6.6 months before onset.

From RNA transcripts, TCR beta CDR3 regions were amplified. The HTBI primer set was used in a first-round RT-PCR of the TCR CDR3. TCRdb passed the multiplex PCR reads through MiXCR, listing each CDR3 protein once. The sample shows some 500,000 distinct CDR3 sequences, 14% of them seen only once. Criteria for exclusion of patients were uncontrolled infection, other autoimmune disease, pregnancy or lactation. PBMCs stemmed from around 9.3 ml fresh peripheral blood. The sequenced sample consisted of blood. The chain employs TRBV5-1 and TRBJ1-1; D unclear. This clonotype originated in a woman between 18 and 29 years old with Graves' hyperthyroidism. The CDR3 DNA reads TGCGCCAGCAGCTTGTTAGGCGCCCCGGGCCCCTTGAACACTGAAGCTTTCTTT. It encodes CASSLLGAPGPLNTEAFF.